This record looks at one T cell receptor (beta chain) sequence and its context. The sample is drawn from a study of shared clonotypes between healthy human individuals. Terminally differentiated effector memory CD45RA+ cells were left out of the naive CD8 fraction, which was CD45RO-negative and positively selected for CCR7. Germline V gene lookup returns CDR1 MGHRA and CDR2 YSYEKL. This CDR3 is built from 14 residues. V gave up 1 base and J gave up 3 bases, with 10 bases separating them. Data came from immunoSEQ multiplex PCR; TCRdb stores just in-frame clones and leaves some out. The sample lists more than 600,000 clones, roughly 94% occurring once.

Sequencing was performed on naive CD8+ T cells sorted from blood. The chain uses TRBV4-1 and TRBJ2-7; the D is unclear. The sequence was obtained from a man aged 30 to 39 in good health. CDR3 region: CASSQGLTNYEQYF. Here the CDR3 DNA reads TGCGCCAGCAGCCAAGGCCTAACAAACTACGAGCAGTACTTC.